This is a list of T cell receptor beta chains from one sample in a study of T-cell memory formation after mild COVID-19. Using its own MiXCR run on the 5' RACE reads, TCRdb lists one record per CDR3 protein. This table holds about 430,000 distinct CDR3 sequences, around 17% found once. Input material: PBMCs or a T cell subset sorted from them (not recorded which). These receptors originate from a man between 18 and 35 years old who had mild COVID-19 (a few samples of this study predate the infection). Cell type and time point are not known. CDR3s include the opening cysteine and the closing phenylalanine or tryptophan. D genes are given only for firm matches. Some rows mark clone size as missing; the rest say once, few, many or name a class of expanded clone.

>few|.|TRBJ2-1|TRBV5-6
TGTGCCAGCAGCTTCGCGGAGACAGGGAGGAACAATGAGCAGTTCTTC
CASSFAETGRNNEQFF
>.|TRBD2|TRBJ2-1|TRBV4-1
TGCGCCAGCAGCCAAGTAAGAGCGGGGCCTAACTACAATGAGCAGTTCTTC
CASSQVRAGPNYNEQFF
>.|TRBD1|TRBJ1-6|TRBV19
TGTGCCAGTAGGACACAGGGGGCTGATTCACCCCTCCACTTT
CASRTQGADSPLHF
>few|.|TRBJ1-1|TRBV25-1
TGTGCCAGCAGCGATGGTTTAGGCAGGTCAAACACTGAAGCTTTCTTT
CASSDGLGRSNTEAFF
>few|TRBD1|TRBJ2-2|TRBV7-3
TGTGCCAGCAGCTCTCGACAGGGCTGGGCCGGGGAGCTGTTTTTT
CASSSRQGWAGELFF
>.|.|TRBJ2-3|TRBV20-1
TGCAGTGCAGGGCTGGTCGCCCGCACAGATACGCAGTATTTT
CSAGLVARTDTQYF
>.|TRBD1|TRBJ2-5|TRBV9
TGTGCCAGCAGTCCTAAGGGGACCAGGACAGGGGGCAGGGAGACCCAGTACTTC
CASSPKGTRTGGRETQYF
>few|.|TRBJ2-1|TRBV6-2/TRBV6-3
TGTGCCACCCAACTTCAGAACCGGGACGGTGCGTACAATGAGCAGTTCTTC
CATQLQNRDGAYNEQFF
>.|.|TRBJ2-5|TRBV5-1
TGCGCCAGCAGCTTGGGACCCCCAGGGATCCGAGAGACCCAGTACTTC
CASSLGPPGIRETQYF
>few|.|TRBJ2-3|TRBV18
TGTGCCAGCTCAGCGCTTGTCAGCACAGATACGCAGTATTTT
CASSALVSTDTQYF
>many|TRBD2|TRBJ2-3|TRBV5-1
TGCGCCAGCAGCTTGTCGGCTAGCGGGACCGATACGCAGTATTTT
CASSLSASGTDTQYF
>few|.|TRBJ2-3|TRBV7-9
TGTGCCAGCAGCTTATTTAGTCTCGACAGGAGTTCAGATACGCAGTATTTT
CASSLFSLDRSSDTQYF
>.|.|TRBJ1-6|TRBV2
TGTGCCAGCACCCCATGGCGGAGGGCCCTCCACTTT
CASTPWRRALHF
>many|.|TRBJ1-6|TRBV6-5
TGTGCCAGCAGTCGAGAGGCCCGCTGGTCACCCCTCCACTTT
CASSREARWSPLHF
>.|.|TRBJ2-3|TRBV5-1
TGCGCCAGCAGCTTGGATCCAGGTGGAGATACGCAGTATTTT
CASSLDPGGDTQYF
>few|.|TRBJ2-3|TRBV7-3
TGTGCCAGCAGCTCGGCATCCCCTCCGTATACGCAGTATTTT
CASSSASPPYTQYF
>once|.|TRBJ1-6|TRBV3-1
TGTGCCAGCAGCCAAGATACCCGTTCACCCCTCCACTTT
CASSQDTRSPLHF
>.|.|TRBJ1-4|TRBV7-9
TGTGCCAGCAGGGCTACTTCGAATAATGAAAAACTGTTTTTT
CASRATSNNEKLFF
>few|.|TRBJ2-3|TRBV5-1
TGCGCCAGCAGCTTGGAGCCCTACACAGATACGCAGTATTTT
CASSLEPYTDTQYF
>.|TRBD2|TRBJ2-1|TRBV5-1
TGCGCCAGCAGCTCCGGGACTAGCGGCCTGCCCGAGCAGTTCTTC
CASSSGTSGLPEQFF
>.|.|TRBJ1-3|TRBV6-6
TGTGCCAGCAGTTACTCGCCTGGAAACACCATATATTTT
CASSYSPGNTIYF
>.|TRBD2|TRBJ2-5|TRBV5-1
TGCGCCAGCAGCAGCGGGAGGCAGATAGAGACCCAGTACTTC
CASSSGRQIETQYF
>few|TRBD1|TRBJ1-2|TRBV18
TGTGCCAGCACCAGGGACAGTTTTAACTATGGCTACACCTTC
CASTRDSFNYGYTF
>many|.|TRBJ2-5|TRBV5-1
TGCGCCAGCAGCCCAGGGGTCGGGGAGACCCAGTACTTC
CASSPGVGETQYF
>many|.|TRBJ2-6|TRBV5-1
TGCGCCAGCAGCCGGAACCCTCGGGACATCTCTGGGGCCAACGTCCTGACTTTC
CASSRNPRDISGANVLTF
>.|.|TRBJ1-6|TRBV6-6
TGTGCCAGCAGTTCCCACCGGGTCAGCACCTTCACCTCCCTCCACTTT
CASSSHRVSTFTSLHF
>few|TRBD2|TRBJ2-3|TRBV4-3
TGCGCCAGCAGCCAAGATCTAGCGGGGGTTGGAGATACGCAGTATTTT
CASSQDLAGVGDTQYF
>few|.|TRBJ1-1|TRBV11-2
TGTGCCAGCAGCTTAATTTTAGGGCAGCTTGAAGCTTTCTTT
CASSLILGQLEAFF
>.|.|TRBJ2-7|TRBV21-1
TGTGCCAGCAGCACCGTGGGGCCCCTCCGGGGCGAGCAGTACTTC
CASSTVGPLRGEQYF
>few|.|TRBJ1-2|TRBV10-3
TGTGCCATCAGTGAGTCGGACTGGGCCCACTATGGCTACACCTTC
CAISESDWAHYGYTF
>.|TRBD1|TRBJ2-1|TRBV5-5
TGTGCCAGCAGCGGACAGGGGAACTCCTACAATGAGCAGTTCTTC
CASSGQGNSYNEQFF
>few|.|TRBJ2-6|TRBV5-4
TGTGCCAGCAGCTTGGAGGTACTCTCTGGGGCCAACGTCCTGACTTTC
CASSLEVLSGANVLTF
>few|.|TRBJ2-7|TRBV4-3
TGCGCCAGCAGCCAGGAACGGAACTACGAGCAGTACTTC
CASSQERNYEQYF
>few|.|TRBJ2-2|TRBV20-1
TGCAGTGCTAGGGAAGGGGTAGGCACCGGGGAGCTGTTTTTT
CSAREGVGTGELFF
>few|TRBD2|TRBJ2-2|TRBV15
TGTGCCACCACGGCTAGCGGGGGTTCCACCGGGGAGCTGTTTTTT
CATTASGGSTGELFF
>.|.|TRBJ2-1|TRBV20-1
TGCAGTGCTCCGAAGGGGGGCCGCTACAATGAGCAGTTCTTC
CSAPKGGRYNEQFF